The next 11 T cell receptor beta chains were all read from a single sample in a study of cytomegalovirus exposure and HLA in healthy donors. The PCR ran on 60 Vbeta and 13 Jbeta primers. Profiled with immunoSEQ multiplex PCR; TCRdb holds only in-frame clones, not every one. The sample contains roughly 150,000 clones, about 74% of which appear only once. The sequenced material came from PBMCs. These TCRs come from a male donor in good health and CMV-seronegative.

V is TRBV5-8 and J is TRBJ1-5, with D tentatively TRBD1 (6 bases). CDR1 is SGHTS and CDR2 is YDEGEE in the germline V gene. CDR3 length equals 16 residues. V gave up 0 bases and J gave up 5 bases, with 15 bases separating them. Here the CDR3 reads CASSLGTAGAHQPQHF. The DNA for the CDR3 is TGTGCCAGCAGCTTGGGGACGGCAGGGGCACATCAGCCCCAGCATTTT.

This clone was detected only once. The V gene is TRBV18, the J gene TRBJ1-2, with 7 bases matching TRBD1. Trimming took 5 bases from V and 4 from J; bases not matched to a gene: 10. The germline V gene has CDR1 KGHSH and CDR2 LQKENI. This CDR3 region has 15 residues. The CDR3 here is CASSSDRAGSYGYTF. The DNA for the CDR3 is TGTGCCAGCTCATCAGACAGGGCCGGGAGCTATGGCTACACCTTC.

V usage is TRBV7-9 and J usage is TRBJ2-7; TRBD2 is a possible D gene (7 bases). Germline CDR1 is SEHNR and CDR2 is FQNEAQ (reference sequence). CDR3 length equals 16 residues. V lost 5 bases and J lost 8, with 25 bases in between. The CDR3 coding sequence is TGTGCCAGCAGCCGGACCGTCGGGGGGACACGAGTTCAGCAGTACTTC. It yields the protein CASSRTVGGTRVQQYF.

This sequence joins TRBV28 and TRBJ1-2; D is unclear. The CDR3 is 14 amino acids. V shed 2 bases and J shed 4 bases, with 11 bases lying between them. CDR1 and CDR2 (germline): MDHEN, SYDVKM. CDR3 sequence (DNA): TGTGCCAGCAGTTTACACGTAGAGGGCTATGGCTACACCTTC. This codes for CASSLHVEGYGYTF.

V and J are TRBV2 and TRBJ2-7; a possible D gene is TRBD2 (5 bases). The CDR3 contains 12 residues. In germline, CDR1 is SNHLY, CDR2 FYNNEI. The V gene lost 6 bases and the J gene lost 1 base, with 7 bases spanning the gap. CDR3 bases: TGTGCCAGCAGGGACTGGTCCTACGAGCAGTACTTC. It codes for CASRDWSYEQYF.

V usage is TRBV29-1 and J usage is TRBJ2-2; 9 bases align to TRBD2. V shed 5 bases and J 7 bases; nucleotides not matched to a gene: 8. The germline V gene encodes CDR1 SQVTM and CDR2 ANQGSEA. This CDR3 comprises 14 residues. The CDR3 DNA reads as TGCAGCGTTCGAGAAGCGGGGGGTCTCGGGGAGCTGTTTTTT. It is translated as CSVREAGGLGELFF.

The chain has TRBV5-1 and TRBJ2-1; 7 bases agree with TRBD1. Losses at the gene ends were 5 bases for V and 3 bases for J; bases not matched to a gene: 5. The V gene's germline CDR1 is SGHRS and CDR2 YFSETQ. This CDR3 is built from 14 residues. This CDR3 reads CASRSGQSYNEQFF. CDR3 bases: TGCGCCAGCAGATCGGGACAGAGCTACAATGAGCAGTTCTTC.

The gene calls are TRBV4-3 and TRBJ2-1; D is perhaps TRBD2 (6 bases). The ends were cut back, 0 bases at V and 2 bases at J, with 14 bases in the middle. The germline gives CDR1 LGHNA, CDR2 YSLEER. This CDR3 spans 17 amino acids. The CDR3 nucleotides read TGCGCCAGCAGCCAAGATCTAGTGCGGGAACCCTACAATGAGCAGTTCTTC. This translates into CASSQDLVREPYNEQFF.

The chain has TRBV7-9 and TRBJ2-1; weak D call: TRBD1 (5 bases). Between the trimmed V and J ends, which lost 1 base and 7 bases, there was a span of 14 bases. CDR3 length: 15 residues. Germline V gene sequence: CDR1 SEHNR, CDR2 FQNEAQ (reference sequence). The CDR3 loop reads CASSLVSGLENEQFF. In nucleotides, the CDR3 is TGTGCCAGCAGCTTAGTGTCAGGGCTTGAAAATGAGCAGTTCTTC.

Concerning this clone itself: At one end, the junction sequence differs from germline, possibly due to a read error. The J gene is TRBJ2-5, the V gene TRBV11-1; unclear D gene. Germline V gene sequence: CDR1 SGHAT, CDR2 FQDESV (reference sequence). The CDR3 is made up of 15 amino acids. The CDR3 region has the DNA TGTGCCAGCACCTTAATGCGAGATGATGGAGAGACCCAGTACTTC. Protein: CASTLMRDDGETQYF.

This clone was seen a single time. This chain links TRBV28 with TRBJ1-1, with D tentatively TRBD1 (5 bases). Between the trimmed V and J ends, which lost 4 bases and 0 bases, there was a span of 12 bases. The CDR3 is 15 residues long. Germline V lookup: CDR1 MDHEN, CDR2 SYDVKM. The CDR3 here is CASSWITGLNTEAFF. The DNA for the CDR3 is TGTGCCAGCAGTTGGATAACAGGATTGAACACTGAAGCTTTCTTT.